A selection of T cell receptor beta chains follows, all from one sample in a study of human T cells and chemical hapten exposure. TCRdb independently ran MiXCR on the RACE reads; one entry per CDR3 protein. Among around 350,000 distinct CDR3 sequences listed, roughly 6% were seen once. The sample in question was whole blood, obtained in connection with sensitization to the hapten diphenylcyclopropenone (DPC). These receptors all stem from a woman younger than 35 with alopecia areata. Some clones in this sample may be carry-over from other donors' samples. The CDR3 runs from the conserved cysteine through the conserved F or W. The order of the fields is D gene, V gene, clone size, J gene, CDR3 protein, CDR3 DNA. D genes are given only for firm matches. Clone size appears in some rows only: once, few, many, or a class for an expanded clone.

D gene: NA
V gene: TRBV7-3
clone size: many
J gene: TRBJ2-3
CDR3 protein: CASSLKGIRGGTDTQYF
CDR3 DNA: TGTGCCAGCAGCTTAAAAGGGATACGGGGTGGTACAGATACGCAGTATTTT

D gene: TRBD2
V gene: TRBV25-1
clone size: NA
J gene: TRBJ2-3
CDR3 protein: CASSDWGGPDTQYF
CDR3 DNA: TGTGCCAGCAGTGACTGGGGGGGACCAGATACGCAGTATTTT

D gene: TRBD2
V gene: TRBV28
clone size: few
J gene: TRBJ2-5
CDR3 protein: CASSSPGTKYQETQYF
CDR3 DNA: TGTGCCAGCAGTTCTCCCGGGACTAAGTACCAAGAGACCCAGTACTTC

D gene: NA
V gene: TRBV9
clone size: few
J gene: TRBJ1-4
CDR3 protein: CASSLAPTNEKLFF
CDR3 DNA: TGTGCCAGCAGCTTAGCACCAACTAATGAAAAACTGTTTTTT

D gene: NA
V gene: TRBV7-8
clone size: few
J gene: TRBJ2-6
CDR3 protein: CASSLVRVRVVAGANVLTF
CDR3 DNA: TGTGCCAGCAGCTTAGTTAGGGTCAGGGTGGTAGCTGGGGCCAACGTCCTGACTTTC

D gene: TRBD2
V gene: TRBV7-8
clone size: many
J gene: TRBJ2-7
CDR3 protein: CASNPTPYGSGGATYEQYF
CDR3 DNA: TGTGCCAGCAACCCCACCCCCTATGGAAGCGGGGGGGCCACCTACGAGCAGTACTTC

D gene: NA
V gene: TRBV25-1
clone size: many
J gene: TRBJ2-7
CDR3 protein: CASSDFPREEQYF
CDR3 DNA: TGTGCCAGCAGTGACTTCCCGAGGGAGGAGCAGTACTTC

D gene: TRBD1
V gene: TRBV12-3/TRBV12-4
clone size: few
J gene: TRBJ2-1
CDR3 protein: CASSGQGLTYNEQFF
CDR3 DNA: TGTGCCAGCAGCGGACAGGGCCTAACCTACAATGAGCAGTTCTTC

D gene: NA
V gene: TRBV4-2
clone size: NA
J gene: TRBJ2-1
CDR3 protein: CASSQDPTSYNEQFF
CDR3 DNA: TGTGCCAGCAGCCAAGATCCGACAAGTTACAATGAGCAGTTCTTC

D gene: NA
V gene: TRBV7-9
clone size: many
J gene: TRBJ2-1
CDR3 protein: CASSSGDNEQFF
CDR3 DNA: TGTGCCAGCAGCTCGGGGGACAATGAGCAGTTCTTC

D gene: NA
V gene: TRBV12-3/TRBV12-4
clone size: many
J gene: TRBJ1-1
CDR3 protein: CASSLVGGSTEAFF
CDR3 DNA: TGTGCCAGCAGTTTGGTAGGGGGTAGCACTGAAGCTTTCTTT

D gene: NA
V gene: TRBV2
clone size: few
J gene: TRBJ2-3
CDR3 protein: CASSEAGDTQYF
CDR3 DNA: TGTGCCAGCAGTGAAGCCGGGGATACGCAGTATTTT

D gene: NA
V gene: TRBV10-3
clone size: many
J gene: TRBJ2-1
CDR3 protein: CAIGERIDNEQFF
CDR3 DNA: TGTGCCATCGGCGAGAGGATAGACAATGAGCAGTTCTTC

D gene: TRBD2
V gene: TRBV11-2
clone size: few
J gene: TRBJ2-7
CDR3 protein: CASSSGLAGHYSSYEQYF
CDR3 DNA: TGTGCCAGCAGCTCCGGACTAGCGGGGCATTACAGCTCCTACGAGCAGTACTTC

D gene: NA
V gene: TRBV7-2
clone size: many
J gene: TRBJ1-5
CDR3 protein: CASSPNLGNQPQHF
CDR3 DNA: TGTGCCAGCAGCCCAAATCTTGGCAATCAGCCCCAGCATTTT

D gene: NA
V gene: TRBV6-1
clone size: NA
J gene: TRBJ2-7
CDR3 protein: CASIGYGQAYEQYF
CDR3 DNA: TGTGCCAGCATTGGTTATGGGCAGGCGTACGAGCAGTACTTC

D gene: NA
V gene: TRBV7-2
clone size: NA
J gene: TRBJ2-4
CDR3 protein: CASSLRGGTNIQYF
CDR3 DNA: TGTGCCAGCAGCTTGAGGGGGGGCACTAACATTCAGTACTTC

D gene: NA
V gene: TRBV7-8
clone size: many
J gene: TRBJ1-3
CDR3 protein: CASSSSLTGGDTIYF
CDR3 DNA: TGTGCCAGCAGCTCATCCTTGACGGGAGGAGACACCATATATTTT

D gene: NA
V gene: TRBV11-1
clone size: NA
J gene: TRBJ2-5
CDR3 protein: CASSGPSQETQYF
CDR3 DNA: TGTGCCAGCAGCGGCCCATCGCAAGAGACCCAGTACTTC

D gene: NA
V gene: TRBV7-2
clone size: many
J gene: TRBJ1-6
CDR3 protein: CASSLVRQSNSPLHF
CDR3 DNA: TGTGCCAGCAGCTTAGTCAGGCAGAGTAATTCACCCCTCCACTTT

D gene: NA
V gene: TRBV9
clone size: NA
J gene: TRBJ1-5
CDR3 protein: CASGEGLYNQPQHF
CDR3 DNA: TGTGCCAGCGGGGAGGGACTGTACAATCAGCCCCAGCATTTT

D gene: NA
V gene: TRBV6-2/TRBV6-3
clone size: many
J gene: TRBJ2-7
CDR3 protein: CASSYREQYF
CDR3 DNA: TGTGCCAGCAGTTACAGGGAGCAGTACTTC

D gene: TRBD1
V gene: TRBV20-1
clone size: many
J gene: TRBJ1-4
CDR3 protein: CSASVQGLGNEKLFF
CDR3 DNA: TGCAGTGCTAGTGTACAGGGGTTGGGAAATGAAAAACTGTTTTTT

D gene: NA
V gene: TRBV29-1
clone size: many
J gene: TRBJ1-1
CDR3 protein: CSVEGGRRGDTEAFF
CDR3 DNA: TGCAGCGTTGAAGGGGGTAGGAGGGGTGACACTGAAGCTTTCTTT

D gene: NA
V gene: TRBV6-1
clone size: many
J gene: TRBJ1-1
CDR3 protein: CASSEGEEGNTEAFF
CDR3 DNA: TGTGCCAGCAGTGAAGGAGAAGAAGGAAACACTGAAGCTTTCTTT

D gene: TRBD1
V gene: TRBV28
clone size: many
J gene: TRBJ1-1
CDR3 protein: CASSSPRQGNTEAFF
CDR3 DNA: TGTGCCAGCAGCTCTCCGCGACAGGGGAACACTGAAGCTTTCTTT

D gene: NA
V gene: TRBV7-2
clone size: few
J gene: TRBJ1-3
CDR3 protein: CASSSRTPNSGNTIYF
CDR3 DNA: TGTGCCAGCAGCTCGAGGACACCCAACTCTGGAAACACCATATATTTT